This T cell receptor (beta chain) was sequenced for a study of CD8 T cells in ankylosing spondylitis. Study-wide findings and caveats: Disease-linked clones displayed a CD8+ phenotype and appeared relatively rarely in peripheral blood. Characteristic of ankylosing spondylitis blood, it appeared, was a TCR beta motif comprising eight highly homologous variants.

This clonotype came up a few times. Its specificity is unknown. TCRdb called the 5' RACE reads again in MiXCR, with one record for every CDR3 protein. The sample yields 450,000 or so distinct CDR3 sequences, 25% to 30% seen once. Germline CDR1 and CDR2: SEHNR and FQNEAQ (reference sequence). This CDR3 region has 15 residues. J gave up 4 bases and V 3 bases, and 4 bases lay outside the gene matches. V gene TRBV7-9 combines with J gene TRBJ2-1; TRBD1 matches 9 bases. Sequencing input: blood, either unsorted or a sorted T cell fraction (not recorded which). The TCR was taken from a male donor with ankylosing spondylitis. The CDR3 reads CASSFLGQGYNEQFF. CDR3 in DNA: TGTGCCAGCAGCTTTTTGGGACAGGGTTACAATGAGCAGTTCTTC.